This TCR beta chain comes out of a study of T cells in Graves' hyperthyroidism and ophthalmopathy. This CDR3 is built from 13 residues. The V end lost 5 bases, the J end lost 12 bases, and 19 bases lay between the germline ends. The germline V gene has CDR1 SEHNR and CDR2 FQNEAQ (reference sequence). Thyroid ultrasound and orbital computed tomography, with clinical symptoms and serum thyroxine and TRAb, informed diagnoses. There were TCR beta CDR3 regions amplified from RNA transcripts. Researchers ran a first-round RT-PCR on the TCR CDR3 using the HTBI primer set. TCRdb reprocessed the multiplex PCR reads via MiXCR and lists one record per CDR3 protein. The sample holds 600,000 to 700,000 distinct CDR3 sequences, about 45% seen once.

Sequencing used peripheral blood or thyroid tissue (not recorded which). The chain is built from TRBV7-9 and TRBJ1-2; the D is unclear. The TCR was taken from an adult man with Graves' disease, either hyperthyroidism or ophthalmopathy (not recorded which). CDR3 in DNA: TGTGCCAGCAGCCCATCTCTGGGAAATGGAAACACCTTC. Its translation is CASSPSLGNGNTF.